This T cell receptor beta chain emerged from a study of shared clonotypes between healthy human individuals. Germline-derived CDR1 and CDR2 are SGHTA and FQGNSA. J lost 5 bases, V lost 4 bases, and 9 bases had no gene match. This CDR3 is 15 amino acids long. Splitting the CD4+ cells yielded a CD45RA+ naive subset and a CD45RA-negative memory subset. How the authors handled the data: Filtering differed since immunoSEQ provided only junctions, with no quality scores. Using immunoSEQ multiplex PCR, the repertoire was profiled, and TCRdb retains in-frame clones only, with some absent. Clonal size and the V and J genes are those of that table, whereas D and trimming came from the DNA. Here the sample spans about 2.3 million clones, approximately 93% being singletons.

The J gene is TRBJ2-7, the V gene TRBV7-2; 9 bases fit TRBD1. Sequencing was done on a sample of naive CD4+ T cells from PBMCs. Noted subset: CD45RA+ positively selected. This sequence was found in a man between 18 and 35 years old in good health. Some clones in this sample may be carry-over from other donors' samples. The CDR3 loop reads CASSYPTGGNDEQYF. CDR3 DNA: TGTGCCAGCAGCTATCCTACAGGGGGCAACGACGAGCAGTACTTC.